This T cell receptor (beta chain) was retrieved from a study of T-cell memory formation after mild COVID-19. In the study overall: Clustering of TCRs was largely donor specific.

The V segment lost 6 bases and the J segment 4 bases; nucleotides outside the gene matches: 4. The CDR3 extends over 13 amino acids. Germline V lookup: CDR1 MNHEY, CDR2 SVGEGT. Constant-segment primers served in 5'RACE that generated TCR alpha and TCR beta cDNA libraries bearing sample barcodes and UMIs. MiXCR was run by TCRdb on the 5' RACE reads, yielding one entry per CDR3 protein. The table has approximately 560,000 distinct CDR3 sequences, 17% seen once. As to this clonotype: Its antigen is not identified.

Whole-study findings and limits: Pre-infection memory carried some responding clones, suggesting that cross-reactive memory joined. Balance between CD4 and CD8 was seen in clones contracting day 15 to 85, and a CD4+ lean was seen in later expanders.

The gene calls are TRBV6-2 or TRBV6-3 and TRBJ1-1, with 8 bases identical to TRBD1. The receptor was isolated from an adult woman who had mild COVID-19 (a few samples of this study predate the infection). Cell type and time point are not known. Sequenced material: PBMCs or a T cell subset sorted from them (not recorded which). CDR3 residues: CASREGTGTEAFF. The CDR3, as DNA: TGTGCCAGCAGGGAAGGGACAGGCACTGAAGCTTTCTTT.